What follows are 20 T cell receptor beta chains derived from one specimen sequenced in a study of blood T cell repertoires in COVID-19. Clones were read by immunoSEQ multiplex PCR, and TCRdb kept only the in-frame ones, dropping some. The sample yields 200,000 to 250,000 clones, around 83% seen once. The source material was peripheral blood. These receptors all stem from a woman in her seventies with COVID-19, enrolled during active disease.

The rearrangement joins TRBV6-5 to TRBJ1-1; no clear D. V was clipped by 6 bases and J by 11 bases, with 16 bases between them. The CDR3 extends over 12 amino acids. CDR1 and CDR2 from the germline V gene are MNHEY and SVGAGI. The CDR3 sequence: CASRPGRGDAFF. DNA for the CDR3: TGTGCCAGCAGACCCGGGAGAGGCGATGCTTTCTTT.

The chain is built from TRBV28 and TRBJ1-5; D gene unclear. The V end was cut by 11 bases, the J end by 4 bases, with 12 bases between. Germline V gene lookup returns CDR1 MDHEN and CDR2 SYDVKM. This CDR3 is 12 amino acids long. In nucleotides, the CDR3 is TGTGCCGGCGGGCTACTAAATCAGCCCCAGCATTTT. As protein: CAGGLLNQPQHF.

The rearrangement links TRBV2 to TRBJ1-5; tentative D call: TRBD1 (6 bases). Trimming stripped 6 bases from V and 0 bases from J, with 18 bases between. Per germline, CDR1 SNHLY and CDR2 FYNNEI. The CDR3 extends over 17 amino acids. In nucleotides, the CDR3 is TGTGCCAGCAGCGAACAGGGTCCGGCTTATAGCAATCAGCCCCAGCATTTT. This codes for CASSEQGPAYSNQPQHF.

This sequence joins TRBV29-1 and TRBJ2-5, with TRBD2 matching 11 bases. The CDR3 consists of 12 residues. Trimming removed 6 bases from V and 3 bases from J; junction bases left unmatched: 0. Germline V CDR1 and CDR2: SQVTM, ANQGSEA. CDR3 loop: CSVGLAEETQYF. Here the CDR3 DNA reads TGCAGCGTGGGACTAGCGGAAGAGACCCAGTACTTC.

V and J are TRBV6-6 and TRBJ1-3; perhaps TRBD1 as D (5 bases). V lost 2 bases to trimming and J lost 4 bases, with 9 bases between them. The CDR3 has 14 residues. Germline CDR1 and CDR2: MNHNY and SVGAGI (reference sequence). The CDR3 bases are TGTGCCAGCAGTTACGGGGGGGGAGGAAACACCATATATTTT. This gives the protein CASSYGGGGNTIYF.

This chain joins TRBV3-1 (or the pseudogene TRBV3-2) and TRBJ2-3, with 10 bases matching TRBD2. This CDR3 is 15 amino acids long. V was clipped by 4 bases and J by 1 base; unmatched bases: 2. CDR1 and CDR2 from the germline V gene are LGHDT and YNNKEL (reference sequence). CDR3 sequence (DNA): TGTGCCAGCAGCCTTGGACTAGCGGGCACAGATACGCAGTATTTT. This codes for CASSLGLAGTDTQYF.

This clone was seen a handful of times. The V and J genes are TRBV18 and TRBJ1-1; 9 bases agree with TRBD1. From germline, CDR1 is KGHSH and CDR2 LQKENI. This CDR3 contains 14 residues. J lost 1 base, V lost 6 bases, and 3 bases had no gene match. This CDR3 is CASSDRGANTEAFF. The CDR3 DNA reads TGTGCCAGCTCGGACAGGGGAGCGAACACTGAAGCTTTCTTT.

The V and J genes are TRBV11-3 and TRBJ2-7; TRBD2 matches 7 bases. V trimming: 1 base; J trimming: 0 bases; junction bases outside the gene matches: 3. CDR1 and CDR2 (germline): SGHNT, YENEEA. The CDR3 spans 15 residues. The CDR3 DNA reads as TGTGCCAGCAGCTTAGGTTCGGGGGGCTCCTACGAGCAGTACTTC. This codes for CASSLGSGGSYEQYF.

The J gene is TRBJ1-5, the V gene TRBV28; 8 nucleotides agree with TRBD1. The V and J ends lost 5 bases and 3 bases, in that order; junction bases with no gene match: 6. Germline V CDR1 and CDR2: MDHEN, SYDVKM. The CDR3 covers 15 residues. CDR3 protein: CASSTGQVNNQPQHF. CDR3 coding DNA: TGTGCCAGCAGTACGGGACAGGTTAACAATCAGCCCCAGCATTTT.

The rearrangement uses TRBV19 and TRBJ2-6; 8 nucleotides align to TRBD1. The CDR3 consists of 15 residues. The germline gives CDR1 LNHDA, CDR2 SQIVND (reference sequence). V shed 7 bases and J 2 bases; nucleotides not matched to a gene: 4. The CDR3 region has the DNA TGTGCCAGTACCCTGGACAGGGCTGGGGCCAACGTCCTGACTTTC. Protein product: CASTLDRAGANVLTF.

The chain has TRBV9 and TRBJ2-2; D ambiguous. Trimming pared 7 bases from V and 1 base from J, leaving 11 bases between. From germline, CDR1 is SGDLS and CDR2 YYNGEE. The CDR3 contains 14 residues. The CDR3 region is CASQRSGNTGELFF. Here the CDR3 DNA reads TGTGCCAGCCAACGATCAGGGAACACCGGGGAGCTGTTTTTT.

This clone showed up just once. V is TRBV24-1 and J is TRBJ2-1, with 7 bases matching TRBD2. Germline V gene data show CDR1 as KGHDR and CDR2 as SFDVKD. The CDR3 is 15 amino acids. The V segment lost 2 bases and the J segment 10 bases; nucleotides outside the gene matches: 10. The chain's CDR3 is CATSDSPGLPIEQFF. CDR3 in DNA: TGTGCCACCAGTGATTCTCCGGGACTACCTATAGAGCAGTTCTTC.

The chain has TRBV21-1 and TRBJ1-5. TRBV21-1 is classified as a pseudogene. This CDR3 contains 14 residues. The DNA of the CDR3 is TGTGCCAGCAGTGAGGCGGATAGCAATCAGCCCCAGCATTTT. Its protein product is CASSEADSNQPQHF.

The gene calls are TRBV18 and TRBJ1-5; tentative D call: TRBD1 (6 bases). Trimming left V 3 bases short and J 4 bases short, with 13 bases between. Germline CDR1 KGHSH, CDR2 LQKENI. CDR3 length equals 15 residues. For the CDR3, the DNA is TGTGCCAGCTCACCGAACCCGGGGACAAATCAGCCCCAGCATTTT. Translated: CASSPNPGTNQPQHF.

Here the CDR3 DNA reads TGCGCCAGCAGCTTGGGGGGAGATAATGAAAAACTGTTTTTT. It codes for CASSLGGDNEKLFF. The rearrangement joins TRBV5-1 to TRBJ1-4; D remains unclear. V was clipped by 0 bases and J by 4 bases, with 7 bases between them. The CDR3 totals 14 residues. Germline CDR1 reads SGHRS; CDR2 reads YFSETQ.

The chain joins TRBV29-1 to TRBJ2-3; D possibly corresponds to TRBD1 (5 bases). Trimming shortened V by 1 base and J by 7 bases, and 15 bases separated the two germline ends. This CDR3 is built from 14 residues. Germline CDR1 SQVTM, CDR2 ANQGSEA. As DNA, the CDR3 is TGCAGCGTTGAAGCGTCACAGGTTCGGTATACGCAGTATTTT. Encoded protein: CSVEASQVRYTQYF.

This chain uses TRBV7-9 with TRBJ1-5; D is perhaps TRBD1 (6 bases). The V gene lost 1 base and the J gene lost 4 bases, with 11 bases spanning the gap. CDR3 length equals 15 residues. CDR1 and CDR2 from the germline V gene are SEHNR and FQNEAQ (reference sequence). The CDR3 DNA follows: TGTGCCAGCAGCTTAGGGCCAGGGGCTAATCAGCCCCAGCATTTT. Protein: CASSLGPGANQPQHF.

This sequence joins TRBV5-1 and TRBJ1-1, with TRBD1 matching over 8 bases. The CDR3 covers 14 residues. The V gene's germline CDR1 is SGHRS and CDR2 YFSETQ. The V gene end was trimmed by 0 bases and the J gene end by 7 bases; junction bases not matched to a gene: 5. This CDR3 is CASSLGTGRNEAFF. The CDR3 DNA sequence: TGCGCCAGCAGCTTGGGGACAGGGCGGAATGAAGCTTTCTTT.

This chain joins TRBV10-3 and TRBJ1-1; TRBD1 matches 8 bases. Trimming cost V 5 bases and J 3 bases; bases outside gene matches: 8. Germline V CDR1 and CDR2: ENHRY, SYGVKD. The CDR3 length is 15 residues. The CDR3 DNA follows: TGTGCCATCAGTACCGGGACAGGCCTTTACACTGAAGCTTTCTTT. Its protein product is CAISTGTGLYTEAFF.

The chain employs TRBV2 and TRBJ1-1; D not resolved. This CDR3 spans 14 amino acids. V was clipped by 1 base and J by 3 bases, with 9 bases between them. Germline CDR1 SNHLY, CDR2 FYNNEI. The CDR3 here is CASSEGPTDTEAFF. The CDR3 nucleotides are TGTGCCAGCAGTGAAGGCCCTACGGACACTGAAGCTTTCTTT.